The clone carrying this T cell receptor (beta chain) has more than one count but fewer than ten. These data come from a study of blood T cell repertoires in COVID-19. Libraries were prepared by immunoSEQ multiplex PCR; TCRdb keeps only in-frame clonotypes and omits some of them. The sample contains fewer than 60,000 clones, 88% of which appear only once. This CDR3 is 13 amino acids long. Germline CDR1 is SGHRS and CDR2 is YFSETQ. Trimming left V 9 bases short and J 5 bases short, with 15 bases between. This chain links TRBV5-1 with TRBJ2-1; tentative D call: TRBD2 (6 bases). The clonotype originates from a human donor with active COVID-19. The donor label of this sample is uncertain. Sequencing was done on a sample of peripheral blood. CDR3 nucleotides: TGCGCCACCGCCCACGGGACTCACAATGAGCAGTTCTTC. This codes for CATAHGTHNEQFF.